This T cell receptor beta chain was documented in a study of cytomegalovirus exposure and HLA in healthy donors. Study-level results: Association of 16,951 TCR beta sequences with HLA alleles was found at 0.05 false discovery rate in a later analysis. In vitro experiments confirmed that a few CMV-associated chains were specific for CMV antigens. In an earlier analysis, most TCR beta V segments were productive about 87% or about 30% of the time.

Worth noting for this clone: The antigen is not known.

The length of the CDR3 is 13 residues. The germline V gene encodes CDR1 MNHEY and CDR2 SMNVEV (reference sequence). Amplification used 60 Vbeta primers and 13 Jbeta primers. Method: immunoSEQ multiplex PCR; TCRdb's copy keeps in-frame clones and lacks some. The table includes about 120,000 clones, 65% to 80% detected once. This clonotype was obtained from a man in his forties in good health and CMV-seropositive. The source material was PBMCs. The V call is TRBV27, the J call TRBJ2-5, with 7 positions matching TRBD1. The J call may be in error: the DNA end matches TRBJ2-7 better. For the CDR3, the DNA is TGTGCCAGCAGTCGACAGGGTAGCTACGAGCAGTACTTC. Protein: CASSRQGSYEQYF.